This T cell receptor beta chain was found in a study of blood T cell repertoires in COVID-19. Patients in Seattle were enrolled during active infection, then followed longitudinally. Sequencing used immunoSEQ multiplex PCR; TCRdb keeps in-frame clones, though not all of them. Among about 180,000 clones, 85% to 90% were seen once, and the ten largest hold around a sixth. CDR3 length equals 14 residues. With V trimmed by 7 bases and J by 4 bases, 4 bases remained unmatched. The V gene's germline CDR1 is MNHEY and CDR2 SVGAGI. The clonotype was recovered from a person aged 65-85 years with COVID-19, enrolled during active disease. The sample taken for sequencing was peripheral blood. The rearrangement uses TRBV6-5 and TRBJ1-5, with TRBD1 identical over 10 bases. The CDR3 DNA sequence: TGTGCCAGCACCCCGGGACAGGGGAATCAGCCCCAGCATTTT. Its protein is CASTPGQGNQPQHF.